A selection of T cell receptor beta chains follows, all from one sample in a study of T cell responses to AZD1222 COVID-19 vaccine. The table came from immunoSEQ multiplex PCR; TCRdb's copy has only in-frame clones and leaves some out. The sample consists of approximately 100,000 clones, 90% to 95% of them appearing once. Sequencing was performed on peripheral blood, taken on day 0 of AZD1222 vaccination. These receptors came from an adult in good health. The CDR3 runs from the conserved cysteine through the conserved F or W. D genes are given only for firm matches. For some rows the clone size is stated as once, few or many, or as a class when expanded; others skip it.

clone_size j_call d_call v_call cdr3_nt cdr3_aa
. TRBJ1-1 . TRBV28 TGTGCCAGCAGTTGGAAAGCTGTGAGCACTGAAGCTTTCTTT CASSWKAVSTEAFF
. TRBJ2-7 TRBD1 TRBV10-3 TGTGCCATCAGTAAGGGACAGGGTGAATCCTACGAGCAGTACTTC CAISKGQGESYEQYF
. TRBJ1-5 . TRBV19 TGTGCCAGTAGTACAGGGTTAACTCAGCCCCAGCATTTT CASSTGLTQPQHF
. TRBJ1-4 . TRBV10-3 TGTGCCATCAGTGACCCCACAGGAACTAATGAAAAACTGTTTTTT CAISDPTGTNEKLFF
once TRBJ2-1 TRBD2 TRBV7-9 TGTGCCAGCAGCTTTAGCGGGAGCAGGCAAAATGAGCAGTTCTTC CASSFSGSRQNEQFF
. TRBJ2-2 . TRBV6-5 TGTGCCAGCAGTCTTGGGCAGAACACCGGGGAGCTGTTTTTT CASSLGQNTGELFF
. TRBJ2-7 . TRBV27 TGTGCCAGCAGTCCACTCACGTTTAAGGGTTCCTACGAGCAGTACTTC CASSPLTFKGSYEQYF
. TRBJ2-1 . TRBV27 TGTGCCAGCAGTTCCGCGGGATTTGGGTCCTACAATGAGCAGTTCTTC CASSSAGFGSYNEQFF
. TRBJ1-5 TRBD1 TRBV12-3/TRBV12-4 TGTGCCAGCAGTCGGACAGGGTATCAGCCCCAGCATTTT CASSRTGYQPQHF
. TRBJ2-7 . TRBV7-9 TGTGCCAGCAGCTTAGCGAACCGCTGGGGAGAGCAGTACTTC CASSLANRWGEQYF
once TRBJ2-3 . TRBV6-5 TGTGCCAGCAGACTACAGGGCCGAACAGATACGCAGTATTTT CASRLQGRTDTQYF
. TRBJ2-1 TRBD2 TRBV27 TGTGCCAGCAGTTCGCGTGGACTAGCGCGATACAATGAGCAGTTCTTC CASSSRGLARYNEQFF
. TRBJ2-2 . TRBV30 TGTGCCTGGACGAACACCGGGGAGCTGTTTTTT CAWTNTGELFF
. TRBJ2-7 TRBD2 TRBV6-1 TGTGCCAGCAGTGAAAGAATAGCGGGAGGAGATGAGCAGTACTTC CASSERIAGGDEQYF
. TRBJ2-1 . TRBV7-9 TGTGCCAGCAGCTTGGTTTCAGTTGCTGACAATGAGCAGTTCTTC CASSLVSVADNEQFF
. TRBJ2-1 TRBD1 TRBV5-1 TGCGCCAGCAGTTTCCGACAGGGGGCCTACAATGAGCAGTTCTTC CASSFRQGAYNEQFF